The T cell receptor (beta chain) described here comes from a study of blood T cell repertoires in COVID-19. Study-wide background: Samples taken during acute and convalescent COVID-19 were collected in the United States, Italy and Spain. Sources were T cells, B-cell-depleted T cells, or PBMCs; the material itself was cDNA or gDNA.

Trimming took 2 bases from V and 3 from J, leaving 10 bases between them. The germline CDR1 and CDR2 sequences are SGHRS and YFSETQ. The length of the CDR3 is 14 residues. In the original processing: Researchers report that nucleated cell counts were estimated from reference gene primer amplification. The table came from immunoSEQ multiplex PCR; TCRdb's copy has only in-frame clones and leaves some out. D and trimming come from the DNA, and the V and J calls and clone size come from that table. The table records roughly 120,000 clones, around 79% of them present only once. This receptor was taken from a woman older than 75 with active or convalescent COVID-19. The gene calls are TRBV5-1 and TRBJ2-3; TRBD2 is a possible D gene (6 bases). The sequenced material came from peripheral blood. DNA of the CDR3: TGCGCCAGCAGCTTAGCACTAGCTACAGATACGCAGTATTTT. Its translation is CASSLALATDTQYF.